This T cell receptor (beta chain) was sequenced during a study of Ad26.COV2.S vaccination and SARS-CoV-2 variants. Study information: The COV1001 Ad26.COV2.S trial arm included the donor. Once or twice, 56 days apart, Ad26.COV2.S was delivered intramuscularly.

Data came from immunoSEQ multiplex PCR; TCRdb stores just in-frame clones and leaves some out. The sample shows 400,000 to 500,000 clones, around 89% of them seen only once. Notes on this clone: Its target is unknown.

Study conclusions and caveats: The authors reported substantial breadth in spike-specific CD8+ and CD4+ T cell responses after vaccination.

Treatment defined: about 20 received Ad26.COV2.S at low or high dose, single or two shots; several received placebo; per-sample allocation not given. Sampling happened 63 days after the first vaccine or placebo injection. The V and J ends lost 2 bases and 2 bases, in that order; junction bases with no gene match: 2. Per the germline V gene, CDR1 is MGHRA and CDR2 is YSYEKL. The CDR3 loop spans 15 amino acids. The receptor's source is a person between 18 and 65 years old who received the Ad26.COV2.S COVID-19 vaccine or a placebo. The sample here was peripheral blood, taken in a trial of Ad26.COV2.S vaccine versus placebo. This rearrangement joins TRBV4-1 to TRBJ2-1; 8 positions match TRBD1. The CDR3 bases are TGCGCCAGCAGCCAACGACAGGGGACCTACAATGAGCAGTTCTTC. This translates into CASSQRQGTYNEQFF.